The TCR beta chain described here comes from a study of identifying expanded T cells in peripheral blood. Turning to this clone: Its specificity is unknown.

Study-wide results and caveats: Approximately two-week clone count variance significantly increased as total template count grew.

During the collection period, no donor immune events like infections were recorded. V lost 6 bases and J lost 2; bases outside the gene matches: 10. This CDR3 has 17 amino acids. The germline CDR1 and CDR2 sequences are WNHNN and SYGVQD (reference sequence). Sequenced by immunoSEQ multiplex PCR; TCRdb stores in-frame clones only, minus some. The sample lists approximately 100,000 clones, about nine tenths occurring once. Source material: blood. The sequence came from a person aged 18 to 70 in good health. The chain carries TRBV10-1 and TRBJ2-7, with 13 bases fitting TRBD2. The CDR3 here is CASRDGGLAGLAYEQYF. The DNA of the CDR3 is TGCGCCAGCAGAGATGGGGGACTAGCGGGGTTGGCCTACGAGCAGTACTTC.